Below, 20 T cell receptor beta chains from the same sample are listed, as sequenced in a study of shared clonotypes between healthy human individuals. Assay: immunoSEQ multiplex PCR; the TCRdb copy retains only in-frame clones and omits some. The sample includes around 500,000 clones, over 70% of them seen just once. Sample: PBMCs. These receptor sequences come from a woman in her thirties or forties in good health. Some clones in this sample may be carry-over from other donors' samples.

There are a few counts of this clone. Its ends do not fully match the called genes, so a read error is possible. The chain recombines TRBV2 with TRBJ2-7, with 16 bases matching TRBD2. The CDR3 consists of 12 residues. Germline V gives CDR1 SNHLY, CDR2 FYNNEI. The CDR3 sequence: CAATGTSGRARF. The CDR3 region has the DNA TGTGCCGCCACCGGGACTAGCGGGAGGGCCAGGTTC.

There are many counts of this clone. The J gene is TRBJ2-5, the V gene TRBV2, with 7 bases matching TRBD1. The assigned J gene may be wrong: the sequence end matches TRBJ2-7 better. The germline V gene encodes CDR1 SNHLY and CDR2 FYNNEI. The CDR3 consists of 14 residues. The CDR3 DNA sequence: TGTGCCAGCGCCCTCTACAGGGGCCAATACGAGCAGTACTTC. Amino acid sequence: CASALYRGQYEQYF.

Note on this clone: In the same sample, other DNA sequences code for this CDR3. The chain couples TRBV29-1 to TRBJ1-3; D gene unclear. Germline lookup yields CDR1 SQVTM and CDR2 ANQGSEA. Trimming removed 2 bases from V and 3 bases from J, with 2 bases in between. There are 11 residues in the CDR3. CDR3 sequence reads: CSVENGNTIYF. The CDR3 DNA sequence: TGCAGCGTTGAAAATGGAAACACCATATATTTT.

The count of this clone is one. The CDR3 bases are TGTGCCAGCAGTTTCAGAAGTAGGGGGTGGCCCCAGCCCCAGCATTTT. Amino acids: CASSFRSRGWPQPQHF. The chain combines TRBV28 with TRBJ1-5, with D perhaps matching TRBD1 (6 bases). This CDR3 contains 16 residues. Germline V gives CDR1 MDHEN, CDR2 SYDVKM. With 3 bases removed from V and 7 bases from J, the gap between germline ends came to 19 bases.

This rearrangement joins TRBV28 to TRBJ1-5, with D unclear. Trimming took off 3 bases at V and 12 bases at J, with 12 bases between the two ends. CDR1 and CDR2 (germline): MDHEN, SYDVKM. This CDR3 is built from 12 residues. CDR3 in amino acids: CASSFVSELQHF. As DNA, the CDR3 is TGTGCCAGCAGTTTTGTCAGTGAGCTCCAGCATTTT.

The rearrangement joins TRBV19 to TRBJ1-1; D gene uncertain. Germline CDR1 LNHDA, CDR2 SQIVND (reference sequence). CDR3 length equals 15 residues. V lost 4 bases to trimming and J lost 1 base, with 13 bases between them. CDR3 in DNA: TGTGCCAGTAGTACCAGCCTGCAAACGAACACTGAAGCTTTCTTT. This gives the protein CASSTSLQTNTEAFF.

Details on this clone: Given a far larger clone just one base away, this is likely a sequencing read error. The same CDR3 also results from other DNA sequences found in this sample. The V and J genes are TRBV29-1 and TRBJ2-2, with TRBD2 matching over 8 bases. CDR3 size: 16 residues. V was pared by 6 bases and J by 4 bases, with 13 bases of the junction left unmatched. The V gene's germline CDR1 is SQVTM and CDR2 ANQGSEA. The CDR3 region is CSVPRTSGSSTGELFF. As DNA, the CDR3 is TGCAGCGTCCCCAGGACCAGCGGGAGCTCCACCGGGGAGCTGTTTTTT.

The V and J genes are TRBV7-2 and TRBJ2-3; 8 bases fit TRBD2. CDR3 length: 14 amino acids. Per the germline V gene, CDR1 is SGHTA and CDR2 is FQGNSA. The V segment lost 5 bases and the J segment 4 bases; nucleotides outside the gene matches: 5. CDR3: CASSLSGSSDTQYF. The CDR3 DNA is TGTGCCAGCAGCCTAAGCGGGAGTTCAGATACGCAGTATTTT.

Points on this clone: With only one base between it and a far larger clone, this is likely a read error. Other nucleotide sequences in the sample specify the same CDR3. The V and J genes are TRBV7-9 and TRBJ1-4; D is unresolved. Germline V gene sequence: CDR1 SEHNR, CDR2 FQNEAQ (reference sequence). The CDR3 extends over 13 amino acids. The CDR3 loop reads CASSSGANEKLFF. DNA for the CDR3: TGTGCCAGTAGCTCCGGGGCTAATGAAAAACTGTTTTTT. Looking up the rest from reference TRBV7-9 and TRBJ1-4 gives the full variable domain: DTGVSQNPRHKITKRGQNVTFRCDPISEHNRLYWYRQTLGQGPEFLTYFQNEAQLEKSRLLSDRFSAERPKGSFSTLEIQRTEQGDSAMYLCASSSGANEKLFFGSGTQLSVL.

The chain couples TRBV5-1 to TRBJ1-3; no definite D call. V lost 0 bases and J lost 3, with 19 bases in between. This CDR3 has 18 residues. CDR1 is SGHRS and CDR2 is YFSETQ in the germline V gene. This chain's CDR3 is CASSLAPRSAKGGNTIYF. CDR3 DNA sequence: TGCGCCAGCAGCTTGGCCCCAAGGAGTGCAAAAGGTGGAAACACCATATATTTT.

Details on this clone: It differs at one base from a far larger clone, so likely a read error. V and J are TRBV7-9 and TRBJ1-4; D not resolved. This CDR3 region has 13 residues. CDR1 is SEHNR, CDR2 FQNEAQ, per germline (reference sequence). The CDR3 DNA follows: TGTGCCAGAAGCTCCGGGGCTAATGAAAAACTGTTTTTT. It encodes CARSSGANEKLFF.

The chain has TRBV6-5 and TRBJ2-2; D unresolved. CDR1 is MNHEY and CDR2 is SVGAGI in the germline V gene. The V and J ends lost 2 bases and 6 bases respectively, with 7 bases between them. The CDR3 runs 13 residues. In DNA, the CDR3 is TGTGCCAGCAGTTACAGTTCCCCCGGGGAGCTGTTTTTT. Translation: CASSYSSPGELFF.

To note about this clone: Other DNA sequences from this sample encode an identical CDR3 as well. The CDR3 spells CASSPTGVRETQYF. The CDR3 bases are TGTGCCAGCTCACCGACCGGGGTCCGGGAGACCCAGTACTTC. The chain joins TRBV18 to TRBJ2-5, with TRBD2 as a possible D gene (5 bases). Per germline, CDR1 KGHSH and CDR2 LQKENI. The CDR3 totals 14 residues. Trimming took off 3 bases at V and 5 bases at J, with 13 bases between the two ends.

This clone was seen just once. This chain uses TRBV6-1 with TRBJ2-1; 8 bases are shared with TRBD2. With V trimmed by 2 bases and J by 4 bases, 4 bases remained unmatched. Germline CDR1 and CDR2: MNHNS and SASEGT. The CDR3 contains 15 residues. The CDR3 DNA follows: TGTGCCAGCAGTGAAACTGCGGGGGGTTACAATGAGCAGTTCTTC. This translates into CASSETAGGYNEQFF.

V is TRBV28 and J is TRBJ2-7, with 8 bases matching TRBD1. Looked up from germline, CDR1 is MDHEN and CDR2 is SYDVKM. V was pared by 7 bases and J by 1 base, with 9 bases of the junction left unmatched. This CDR3 has 15 residues. The CDR3: CASNRPGQVSYEQYF. CDR3 DNA: TGTGCCAGCAATCGTCCGGGACAGGTATCCTACGAGCAGTACTTC.

The CDR3 nucleotides are TGCGCCAGCAGCCAAGATTGGAGGACTGATTCCTACGAGCAGTACTTC. It codes for CASSQDWRTDSYEQYF. The rearrangement uses TRBV4-1 and TRBJ2-7; possible D gene TRBD2, 5 bases. The germline V and J ends were trimmed by 0 bases and 1 base, with 13 bases remaining between them. There are 16 residues in the CDR3. Germline-derived CDR1 and CDR2 are MGHRA and YSYEKL.

The chain has TRBV19 and TRBJ1-5; D gene ambiguous. Per germline, CDR1 LNHDA and CDR2 SQIVND (reference sequence). The CDR3 consists of 14 residues. Trimming removed 6 bases at V and 3 bases at J, with 12 bases between. DNA for the CDR3: TGTGCCAGTAGCACCCGACAACCCAATCAGCCCCAGCATTTT. Translated: CASSTRQPNQPQHF.

The V gene is TRBV29-1, the J gene TRBJ2-5, with TRBD1 matching over 12 bases. Trimming cost V 6 bases and J 5 bases; bases outside gene matches: 10. CDR1 is SQVTM and CDR2 is ANQGSEA in the germline V gene. The CDR3 has 15 residues. CDR3 loop: CSVGDRGRKGETQYF. CDR3 in DNA: TGCAGCGTGGGGGACAGGGGGCGGAAAGGGGAGACCCAGTACTTC.

This clone has a count of ten or more. This CDR3 is also generated by other DNA sequences in the sample. This sequence joins TRBV7-2 and TRBJ2-7; 9 positions match TRBD1. V dropped 4 bases and J dropped 7; count of bases not matched to a gene: 5. The germline V gene encodes CDR1 SGHTA and CDR2 FQGNSA. The CDR3 is made up of 13 amino acids. The CDR3: CASSSNRGLEQYF. CDR3 nucleotides: TGTGCCAGCAGCTCCAACAGGGGGCTTGAGCAGTACTTC.

In its sample, this clone was seen once. This likely traces to a read error, being one base from a far larger clone. The chain carries TRBV20-1 and TRBJ1-5; D not resolved. This CDR3 has 11 amino acids. CDR1 is DFQATT and CDR2 is SNEGSKA in the germline V gene (reference sequence). The CDR3 reads CSAKSNKPQHF. In nucleotides, the CDR3 is TGCAGTGCTAAGAGCAATAAGCCCCAGCATTTT.